This is a list of T cell receptor beta chains from one sample in a study of T cells in Graves' hyperthyroidism and ophthalmopathy. TCRdb analysed the multiplex PCR reads with MiXCR anew, one entry per CDR3 protein. The sample records more than 55,000 distinct CDR3 sequences, 53% being singletons. Sequenced sample: blood. Receptor source: a woman in her sixties or seventies with Graves' ophthalmopathy. CDR3s include the opening cysteine and the closing phenylalanine or tryptophan. Each record gives: clone size, D gene, J gene, V gene, CDR3 protein, CDR3 DNA. A D gene is named only where the DNA matches it firmly. The size field is filled for only some rows; it gives once, few, many or a size class.

abundance: many; d_gene: NA; j_gene: TRBJ1-4; v_gene: TRBV6-5; CDR3aa: CASSYSSTGFNEKLFF; CDR3nt: TGTGCCAGCAGTTACTCGAGTACGGGTTTCAACGAAAAACTGTTTTTT
abundance: NA; d_gene: NA; j_gene: TRBJ2-7; v_gene: TRBV7-2; CDR3aa: CASSLGLVSGYEQYF; CDR3nt: TGTGCCAGCAGCTTGGGACTGGTTTCAGGCTACGAGCAGTACTTC
abundance: many; d_gene: NA; j_gene: TRBJ2-7; v_gene: TRBV20-1; CDR3aa: CSARSGLKYEQYF; CDR3nt: TGCAGTGCTAGATCCGGGTTAAAGTACGAGCAGTACTTC
abundance: many; d_gene: NA; j_gene: TRBJ2-5; v_gene: TRBV27; CDR3aa: CASSARRGETQYF; CDR3nt: TGTGCCAGCAGTGCCCGTCGGGGAGAGACCCAGTACTTC
abundance: many; d_gene: NA; j_gene: TRBJ2-7; v_gene: TRBV19; CDR3aa: CASSIEGTYEQYF; CDR3nt: TGTGCCAGTAGTATAGAGGGGACCTACGAGCAGTACTTC
abundance: NA; d_gene: NA; j_gene: TRBJ1-2; v_gene: TRBV27; CDR3aa: CASSPGTAYGFTF; CDR3nt: TGTGCCAGCAGTCCGGGAACAGCCTATGGTTTCACCTTC
abundance: NA; d_gene: TRBD2; j_gene: TRBJ2-1; v_gene: TRBV5-1; CDR3aa: CASSFVGGGEQFF; CDR3nt: TGCGCCAGCAGCTTTGTTGGGGGAGGGGAGCAGTTCTTC
abundance: NA; d_gene: NA; j_gene: TRBJ2-2; v_gene: TRBV7-8; CDR3aa: CASRGGRGQRNTGELFF; CDR3nt: TGTGCCAGCAGGGGGGGAAGAGGACAGAGAAACACCGGGGAGCTGTTTTTT
abundance: NA; d_gene: TRBD2; j_gene: TRBJ2-1; v_gene: TRBV7-2; CDR3aa: CASSSSGGRLNEQFF; CDR3nt: TGTGCCAGCAGCTCCAGCGGGGGGCGGTTGAATGAGCAGTTCTTC
abundance: NA; d_gene: TRBD1; j_gene: TRBJ2-1; v_gene: TRBV6-1; CDR3aa: CASRQNPGTENNEQFF; CDR3nt: TGTGCCAGCAGGCAAAACCCCGGGACAGAAAACAATGAGCAGTTCTTC
abundance: medium-sized; d_gene: TRBD2; j_gene: TRBJ2-7; v_gene: TRBV2; CDR3aa: CASSQGPSGDTYEQYF; CDR3nt: TGTGCCAGCAGTCAAGGACCTAGCGGGGATACCTACGAGCAGTACTTC
abundance: many; d_gene: TRBD1; j_gene: TRBJ1-2; v_gene: TRBV7-6; CDR3aa: CASSLGTGYGYTF; CDR3nt: TGTGCCAGCAGCTTAGGGACAGGCTATGGCTACACCTTC
abundance: NA; d_gene: TRBD1; j_gene: TRBJ2-3; v_gene: TRBV7-7; CDR3aa: CASSHRTGGEASGPTSTDTQYF; CDR3nt: TGTGCTAGCAGCCACAGGACAGGGGGGGAGGCTAGCGGGCCGACTAGCACAGATACGCAGTATTTT
abundance: many; d_gene: NA; j_gene: TRBJ1-3; v_gene: TRBV3-1; CDR3aa: CASSQVEQTGNTIYF; CDR3nt: TGTGCCAGCAGCCAAGTAGAACAAACTGGAAACACCATATATTTT
abundance: many; d_gene: NA; j_gene: TRBJ2-7; v_gene: TRBV6-5; CDR3aa: CASSYRGSYEQYF; CDR3nt: TGTGCCAGCAGTTACCGGGGCTCCTACGAGCAGTACTTC
abundance: many; d_gene: NA; j_gene: TRBJ1-1; v_gene: TRBV7-3; CDR3aa: CASSTTGNTEAFF; CDR3nt: TGTGCCAGCTCTACTACAGGGAACACTGAAGCTTTCTTT
abundance: many; d_gene: TRBD1; j_gene: TRBJ2-2; v_gene: TRBV9; CDR3aa: CASSVPPDRGNTGELFF; CDR3nt: TGTGCCAGCAGCGTACCCCCCGACAGGGGGAACACCGGGGAGCTGTTTTTT
abundance: NA; d_gene: NA; j_gene: TRBJ2-1; v_gene: TRBV2; CDR3aa: CASSDDVGTNEQFF; CDR3nt: TGTGCCAGCAGTGACGACGTCGGGACTAATGAGCAGTTCTTC
abundance: few; d_gene: NA; j_gene: TRBJ2-5; v_gene: TRBV24-1; CDR3aa: CATSDAGKETQYF; CDR3nt: TGTGCCACCAGTGACGCAGGGAAAGAGACCCAGTACTTC
abundance: once; d_gene: NA; j_gene: TRBJ1-1; v_gene: TRBV7-2; CDR3aa: CASSLGGTWSTEAFF; CDR3nt: TGTGCCAGCAGCTTAGGGGGGACGTGGAGCACTGAAGCTTTCTTT
abundance: many; d_gene: NA; j_gene: TRBJ2-3; v_gene: TRBV6-1; CDR3aa: CASSEGLPDTQYF; CDR3nt: TGTGCCAGCAGTGAAGGGTTACCAGATACGCAGTATTTT
abundance: medium-sized; d_gene: NA; j_gene: TRBJ1-2; v_gene: TRBV20-1; CDR3aa: CSAVTLTEANYGYTF; CDR3nt: TGCAGTGCTGTAACTTTGACAGAGGCTAACTATGGCTACACCTTC